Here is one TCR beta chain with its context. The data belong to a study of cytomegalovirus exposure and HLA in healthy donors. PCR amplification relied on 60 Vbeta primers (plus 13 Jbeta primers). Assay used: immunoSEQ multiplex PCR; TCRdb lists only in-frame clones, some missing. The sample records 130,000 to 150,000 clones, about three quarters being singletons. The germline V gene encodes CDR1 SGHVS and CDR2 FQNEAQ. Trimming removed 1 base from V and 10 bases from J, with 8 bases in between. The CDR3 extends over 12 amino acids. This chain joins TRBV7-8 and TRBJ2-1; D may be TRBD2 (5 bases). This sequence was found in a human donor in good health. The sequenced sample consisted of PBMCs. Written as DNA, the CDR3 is TGTGCCAGCAGCTTAGGGAGGACCGAGCAGTTCTTC. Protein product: CASSLGRTEQFF.